The TCR beta chain described here comes from a study of cytomegalovirus exposure and HLA in healthy donors. This CDR3 is built from 13 residues. V was trimmed by 0 bases and J by 5 bases, leaving 7 bases between them. Per germline, CDR1 MGHRA and CDR2 YSYEKL. A remark on this clone: Its target is not known.

The PCR made use of 60 Vbeta and 13 Jbeta primers. The data were produced by immunoSEQ multiplex PCR, yet TCRdb's version contains in-frame clones alone and is incomplete. The sample consists of around 170,000 clones, more than 70% of them appearing once. General study findings and limits: The presence/absence work took it that sequencing depth was about the same across donors. The classifier reportedly diagnosed cytomegalovirus status with high specificity and sensitivity. Later analysis suggested links between common viral pathogens and several top significant clusters. According to an earlier analysis, most TCR beta V segments yielded productive rearrangements about 90% or about 30% of the time.

This TCR derives from a boy aged 2 to 9 in good health and CMV-seronegative. The sample consisted of PBMCs. This chain links TRBV4-1 with TRBJ1-1; no clear D gene. The chain's CDR3 is CASSQDFSTEAFF. The DNA of the CDR3 is TGCGCCAGCAGCCAAGATTTTTCGACTGAAGCTTTCTTT.